This TCR beta chain was captured by sequencing in a study of T cells after posttransplantation cyclophosphamide. Study findings and constraints: Donor CD8+ memory clones often dominated recipient blood repertoires at later times. After PTCy, TRB diversity resembled that of CNI/methotrexate controls. Tissue-infiltrating T cells from skin or gut overlapped little with blood T cells.

Clones were sequenced by immunoSEQ multiplex PCR, and TCRdb holds only the in-frame ones, with some missing. The table records approximately 6,900 clones, 95% to 98% of them present only once. This clone was detected only once. The antigen is undetermined. This CDR3 contains 15 residues. V shed 0 bases, J shed 2 bases, and the junction held 5 bases outside the gene matches. Germline values: CDR1 SGDLS, CDR2 YYNGEE. The material sequenced was naive CD8+ T cells sorted from PBMCs. This chain connects TRBV9 to TRBJ2-7, with 7 bases lining up with TRBD1. This receptor was identified in a woman younger than 45 in good health and a related stem cell transplant donor. The CDR3 is CASSVAEGAPYEQYF. DNA for the CDR3: TGTGCCAGCAGCGTAGCTGAGGGGGCCCCCTACGAGCAGTACTTC.